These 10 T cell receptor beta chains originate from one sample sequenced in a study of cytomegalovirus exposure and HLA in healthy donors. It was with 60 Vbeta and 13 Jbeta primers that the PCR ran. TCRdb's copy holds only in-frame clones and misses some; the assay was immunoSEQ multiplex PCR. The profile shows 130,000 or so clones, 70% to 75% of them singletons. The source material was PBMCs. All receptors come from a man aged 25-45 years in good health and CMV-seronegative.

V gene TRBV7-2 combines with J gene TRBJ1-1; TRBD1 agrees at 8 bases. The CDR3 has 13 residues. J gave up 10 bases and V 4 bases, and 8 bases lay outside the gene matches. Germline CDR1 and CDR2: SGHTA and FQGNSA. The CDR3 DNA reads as TGTGCCAGCAGCTCTGACAGGGGTAGAGGAGCTTTCTTT. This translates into CASSSDRGRGAFF.

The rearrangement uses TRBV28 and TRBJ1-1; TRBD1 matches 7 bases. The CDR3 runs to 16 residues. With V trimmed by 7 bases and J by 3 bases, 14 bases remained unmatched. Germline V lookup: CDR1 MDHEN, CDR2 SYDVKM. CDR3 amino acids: CASTGTKGAKDTEAFF. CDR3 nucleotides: TGTGCCAGCACCGGGACGAAGGGGGCGAAGGACACTGAAGCTTTCTTT.

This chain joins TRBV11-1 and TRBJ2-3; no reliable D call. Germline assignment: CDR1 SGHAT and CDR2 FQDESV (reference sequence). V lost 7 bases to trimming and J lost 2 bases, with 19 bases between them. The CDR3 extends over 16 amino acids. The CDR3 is CASTSPENKVTDTQYF. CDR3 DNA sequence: TGTGCCAGCACCTCTCCTGAAAACAAAGTCACAGATACGCAGTATTTT. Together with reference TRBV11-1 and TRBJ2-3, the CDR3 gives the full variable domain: EAEVAQSPRYKITEKSQAVAFWCDPISGHATLYWYRQILGQGPELLVQFQDESVVDDSQLPKDRFSAERLKGVDSTLKIQPAELGDSAMYLCASTSPENKVTDTQYFGPGTRLTVL.

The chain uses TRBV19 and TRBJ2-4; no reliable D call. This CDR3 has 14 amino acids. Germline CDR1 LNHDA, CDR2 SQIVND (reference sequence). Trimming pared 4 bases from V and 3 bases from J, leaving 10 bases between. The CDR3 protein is CASSSPSGKNIQYF. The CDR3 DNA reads TGTGCCAGTAGTAGCCCCTCAGGCAAAAACATTCAGTACTTC.

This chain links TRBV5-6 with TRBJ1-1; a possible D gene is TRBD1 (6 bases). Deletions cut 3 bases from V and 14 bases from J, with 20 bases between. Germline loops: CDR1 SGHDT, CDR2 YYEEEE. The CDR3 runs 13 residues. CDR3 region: CASSWTDSSAVFF. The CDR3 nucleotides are TGTGCCAGCAGCTGGACGGACAGTTCGGCAGTGTTCTTT. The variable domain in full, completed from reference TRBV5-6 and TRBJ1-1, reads DAGVTQSPTHLIKTRGQQVTLRCSPKSGHDTVSWYQQALGQGPQFIFQYYEEEERQRGNFPDRFSGHQFPNYSSELNVNALLLGDSALYLCASSWTDSSAVFFGQGTRLTVV.

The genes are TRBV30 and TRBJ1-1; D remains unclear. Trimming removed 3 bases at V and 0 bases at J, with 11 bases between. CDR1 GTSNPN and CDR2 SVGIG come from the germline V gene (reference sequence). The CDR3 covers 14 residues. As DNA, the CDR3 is TGTGCCTGGAGCCTTGGCCCAATGAACACTGAAGCTTTCTTT. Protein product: CAWSLGPMNTEAFF. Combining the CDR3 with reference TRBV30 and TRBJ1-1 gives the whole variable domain SQTIHQWPATLVQPVGSPLSLECTVEGTSNPNLYWYRQAAGRGLQLLFYSVGIGQISSEVPQNLSASRPQDRQFILSSKKLLLSDSGFYLCAWSLGPMNTEAFFGQGTRLTVV.

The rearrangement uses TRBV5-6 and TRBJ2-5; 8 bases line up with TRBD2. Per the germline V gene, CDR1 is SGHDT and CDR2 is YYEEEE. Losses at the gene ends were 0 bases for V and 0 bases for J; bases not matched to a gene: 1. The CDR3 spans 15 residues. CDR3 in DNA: TGTGCCAGCAGCTTGGGCGGGGGGAACCAAGAGACCCAGTACTTC. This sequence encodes CASSLGGGNQETQYF.

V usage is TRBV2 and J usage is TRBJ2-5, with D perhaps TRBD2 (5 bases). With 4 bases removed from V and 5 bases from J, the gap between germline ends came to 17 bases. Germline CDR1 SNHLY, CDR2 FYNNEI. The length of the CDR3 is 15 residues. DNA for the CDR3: TGTGCCAGCAGTGTCGTCGGGGAGTGGTTGGAGACCCAGTACTTC. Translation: CASSVVGEWLETQYF. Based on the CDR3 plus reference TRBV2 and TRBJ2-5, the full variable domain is EPEVTQTPSHQVTQMGQEVILRCVPISNHLYFYWYRQILGQKVEFLVSFYNNEISEKSEIFDDQFSVERPDGSNFTLKIRSTKLEDSAMYFCASSVVGEWLETQYFGPGTRLLVL.

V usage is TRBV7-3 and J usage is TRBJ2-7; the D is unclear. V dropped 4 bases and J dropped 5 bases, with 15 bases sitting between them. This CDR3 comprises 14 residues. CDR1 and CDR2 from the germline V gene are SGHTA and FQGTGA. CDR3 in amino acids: CASSSQPGPHEQYF. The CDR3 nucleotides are TGTGCCAGCAGCTCACAACCTGGCCCCCACGAGCAGTACTTC.

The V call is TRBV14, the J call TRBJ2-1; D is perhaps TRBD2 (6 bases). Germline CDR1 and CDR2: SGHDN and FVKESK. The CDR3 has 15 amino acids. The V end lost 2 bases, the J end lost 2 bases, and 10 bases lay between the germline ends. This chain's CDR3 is CASSQQGLPYNEQFF. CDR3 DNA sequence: TGTGCCAGCAGCCAACAGGGACTGCCCTACAATGAGCAGTTCTTC.